What follows are 27 T cell receptor beta chains derived from one specimen sequenced in a study of cytomegalovirus exposure and HLA in healthy donors. With 60 Vbeta and 13 Jbeta primers, the PCR was carried out. Libraries were prepared by immunoSEQ multiplex PCR; TCRdb keeps only in-frame clonotypes and omits some of them. The sample includes 100,000 to 150,000 clones, about four fifths of them seen just once. The sample was PBMCs. These receptors came from a man aged 18-30 years in good health and CMV-seronegative.

V gene TRBV6-6 combines with J gene TRBJ1-1; D is uncertain. CDR1 is MNHNY, CDR2 SVGAGI, per germline (reference sequence). The V gene lost 6 bases and the J gene lost 3 bases, with 11 bases spanning the gap. This CDR3 comprises 13 residues. The DNA of the CDR3 is TGTGCCAGCAGATCTTATGCGGACACTGAAGCTTTCTTT. This codes for CASRSYADTEAFF.

DNA for the CDR3: TGCGCCAGCAATGGGCGGTCGGGGGGTTACAATGAGCAGTTCTTC. Translated: CASNGRSGGYNEQFF. The chain links TRBV5-1 to TRBJ2-1; 7 bases are shared with TRBD2. CDR1 and CDR2 from the germline V gene are SGHRS and YFSETQ. The CDR3 has 15 amino acids. Trimming removed 6 bases from V and 4 bases from J; junction bases left unmatched: 10.

This chain links TRBV29-1 with TRBJ1-2; perhaps TRBD1 as D (6 bases). Germline lookup yields CDR1 SQVTM and CDR2 ANQGSEA. This CDR3 has 13 residues. The CDR3 coding sequence is TGCACAATCACAGTCGGGGGGGCCTATGGCTACACCTTC. Amino acid sequence: CTITVGGAYGYTF.

This chain links TRBV29-1 with TRBJ1-1; 7 bases fit TRBD1. This CDR3 contains 13 residues. V shed 6 bases, J shed 1 base, and the junction held 5 bases outside the gene matches. Germline V gene sequence: CDR1 SQVTM, CDR2 ANQGSEA. CDR3 region: CSVLTGENTEAFF. CDR3 nucleotides: TGCAGCGTACTAACAGGGGAGAACACTGAAGCTTTCTTT.

This rearrangement joins TRBV7-6 to TRBJ1-3; 8 bases agree with TRBD1. Germline V gene data show CDR1 as SGHVS and CDR2 as FNYEAQ. Losses at the gene ends were 5 bases for V and 4 bases for J; bases not matched to a gene: 13. This CDR3 region has 17 residues. In DNA, the CDR3 is TGTGCCAGCAGCGGACGGGGGAGCAGGGGGCAAGGAAACACCATATATTTT. Translated: CASSGRGSRGQGNTIYF.

This sequence joins TRBV15 and TRBJ1-1, with 8 positions matching TRBD1. This CDR3 contains 15 residues. Germline V gene sequence: CDR1 LNHNV, CDR2 YYDKDF (reference sequence). Trimming removed 3 bases from V and 5 bases from J; junction bases left unmatched: 8. The chain's CDR3 is CATSSPDRGNTEAFF. The CDR3 DNA follows: TGTGCCACCAGCAGCCCAGACAGGGGAAATACTGAAGCTTTCTTT.

The chain employs TRBV7-6 and TRBJ1-5; D might be TRBD1 (5 bases). The V and J ends lost 2 bases and 0 bases respectively, with 8 bases between them. This CDR3 region has 15 residues. Germline V lookup: CDR1 SGHVS, CDR2 FNYEAQ. The CDR3 nucleotides are TGTGCCAGCAGCTTATCGCAGGGTAGCAATCAGCCCCAGCATTTT. Translation: CASSLSQGSNQPQHF.

The chain uses TRBV6-5 and TRBJ1-3; D remains ambiguous. Per the germline V gene, CDR1 is MNHEY and CDR2 is SVGAGI. V shed 2 bases and J shed 7 bases, with 9 bases lying between them. CDR3 length equals 13 residues. The CDR3: CASSYELGNTIYF. DNA for the CDR3: TGTGCCAGCAGTTACGAACTTGGTAACACCATATATTTT.

V usage is TRBV9 and J usage is TRBJ2-3, with D tentatively TRBD1 (5 bases). Trimming took 3 bases from V and 2 from J, leaving 10 bases between them. Germline lookup yields CDR1 SGDLS and CDR2 YYNGEE. This CDR3 is built from 14 residues. CDR3 sequence (DNA): TGTGCCAGCAGCGAGGGGCTCTCCACAGATACGCAGTATTTT. This translates into CASSEGLSTDTQYF.

In its sample, this clone was seen a few times. This sequence joins TRBV29-1 and TRBJ2-1; TRBD1 matches at 9 bases. Germline V gene sequence: CDR1 SQVTM, CDR2 ANQGSEA. J lost 5 bases, V lost 8 bases, and 13 bases had no gene match. The CDR3 loop spans 15 amino acids. DNA of the CDR3: TGCAGCTCCTCACCGGGACAGGGATTAAACAATGAGCAGTTCTTC. Translating gives CSSSPGQGLNNEQFF.

The gene calls are TRBV28 and TRBJ2-5, with D possibly being TRBD1 (5 bases). Trimming removed 3 bases at V and 4 bases at J, with 15 bases between. Germline V gene sequence: CDR1 MDHEN, CDR2 SYDVKM. There are 15 residues in the CDR3. Written as DNA, the CDR3 is TGTGCCAGCAGTTTTCAGGCAGGGTCGGTAGAGACCCAGTACTTC. Translation: CASSFQAGSVETQYF.

J is TRBJ2-7 and V is TRBV13; 8 bases line up with TRBD1. This CDR3 spans 15 amino acids. Trimming took 0 bases from V and 2 from J; bases not matched to a gene: 3. Germline values: CDR1 PRHDT, CDR2 FYEKMQ (reference sequence). The CDR3 nucleotides are TGTGCCAGCAGCTTAGGCCTGGGACAGGCCTACGAGCAGTACTTC. As protein: CASSLGLGQAYEQYF. Full variable domain (outside the CDR3, taken from reference TRBV13 and TRBJ2-7): AAGVIQSPRHLIKEKRETATLKCYPIPRHDTVYWYQQGPGQDPQFLISFYEKMQSDKGSIPDRFSAQQFSDYHSELNMSSLELGDSALYFCASSLGLGQAYEQYFGPGTRLTVT.

V is TRBV5-4 and J is TRBJ1-2, with D possibly matching TRBD1 (5 bases). V was pared by 2 bases and J by 5 bases, with 13 bases between. In germline, CDR1 is SGHNT, CDR2 YYREEE (reference sequence). The CDR3 length is 14 residues. CDR3 region: CASSLRQGQYGYTF. DNA of the CDR3: TGTGCCAGCAGCTTACGTCAGGGCCAATATGGCTACACCTTC.

The chain recombines TRBV5-4 with TRBJ1-2; D gene uncertain. From germline, CDR1 is SGHNT and CDR2 YYREEE (reference sequence). CDR3 length: 11 residues. Deletions cut 1 base from V and 7 bases from J, with 5 bases between. As DNA, the CDR3 is TGTGCCAGCAGCTTGAGCGGTGGCTACACCTTC. Protein product: CASSLSGGYTF.

The rearrangement links TRBV9 to TRBJ2-2; D is unresolved. From germline, CDR1 is SGDLS and CDR2 YYNGEE. The CDR3 covers 14 residues. V gave up 2 bases and J gave up 5 bases, with 10 bases separating them. CDR3 amino acids: CASSVQELTGELFF. CDR3 nucleotides: TGTGCCAGCAGCGTCCAGGAATTAACCGGGGAGCTGTTTTTT.

The chain recombines TRBV28 with TRBJ1-2; possibly TRBD1 for D (5 bases). Germline V CDR1 and CDR2: MDHEN, SYDVKM. Trimming took off 2 bases at V and 6 bases at J, with 10 bases between the two ends. The CDR3 runs to 13 residues. DNA of the CDR3: TGTGCCAGCAGTTTAAATATAGGGGATGGCTACACCTTC. As protein: CASSLNIGDGYTF.

On this clone itself: Other DNA sequences within the sample encode an identical CDR3. The genes are TRBV4-3 and TRBJ2-7; TRBD1 might be the D (5 bases). This CDR3 contains 16 residues. Deletions cut 0 bases from V and 4 bases from J, with 16 bases between. Germline V gene data show CDR1 as LGHNA and CDR2 as YSLEER. This chain's CDR3 is CASSQDRAGLLYEQYF. The CDR3 nucleotides read TGCGCCAGCAGCCAAGATAGGGCAGGGTTGTTATACGAGCAGTACTTC.

The rearrangement uses TRBV28 and TRBJ2-7, with TRBD1 matching over 9 bases. V lost 7 bases to trimming and J lost 10 bases; unmatched junction nucleotides: 17. CDR3 length: 15 amino acids. Germline V CDR1 and CDR2: MDHEN, SYDVKM. The DNA for the CDR3 is TGTGCCAGCACTGGATACGGGGACAGGGCCCTAAAACAGTACTTC. It is translated as CASTGYGDRALKQYF.

In its sample, this clone was seen a few times. The V and J genes are TRBV10-3 and TRBJ2-7, with a weak D call TRBD1 (6 bases). V lost 3 bases and J 7 bases, leaving 19 bases between the germline ends. Germline values: CDR1 ENHRY, CDR2 SYGVKD. The CDR3 totals 15 residues. CDR3 sequence reads: CAISDPPGHRLEQYF. Here the CDR3 DNA reads TGTGCCATCAGTGATCCACCGGGACACCGGTTGGAGCAGTACTTC.

V gene TRBV16 combines with J gene TRBJ1-2; 7 bases line up with TRBD1. CDR1 is KGHSY, CDR2 FQNENV, per germline. There are 14 residues in the CDR3. Trimming cost V 8 bases and J 1 base; bases outside gene matches: 7. CDR3 sequence (DNA): TGTGCCAGCCGAGGGGGCACGGGTAACTATGGCTACACCTTC. Translating gives CASRGGTGNYGYTF.

The genes are TRBV13 and TRBJ2-7; TRBD2 aligns across 15 bases. Trimming removed 5 bases from V and 0 bases from J; junction bases left unmatched: 11. The CDR3 loop spans 19 amino acids. The germline CDR1 and CDR2 sequences are PRHDT and FYEKMQ (reference sequence). The CDR3 nucleotides read TGTGCCAGCAGCCCCCGGGGGACTAGCGGGGGGCCTTCCTCCTACGAGCAGTACTTC. Protein product: CASSPRGTSGGPSSYEQYF.

CDR3 nucleotides: TGCAGCGTTGGAGGCTTTAACTATGGCTACACCTTC. This translates into CSVGGFNYGYTF. This chain connects TRBV29-1 to TRBJ1-2; D unresolved. The CDR3 extends over 12 amino acids. Trimming removed 4 bases at V and 1 base at J, with 7 bases between. Germline V gene data show CDR1 as SQVTM and CDR2 as ANQGSEA.

Note on this clone: This specimen includes other DNA sequences encoding the same CDR3. The chain has TRBV6-1 and TRBJ1-5; 7 bases match TRBD1. This CDR3 has 15 residues. The V segment lost 8 bases and the J segment 3 bases; nucleotides outside the gene matches: 10. In germline, CDR1 is MNHNS, CDR2 SASEGT. CDR3 protein: CASSWTGGYNQPQHF. The CDR3 DNA follows: TGTGCCAGCTCATGGACAGGCGGATACAATCAGCCCCAGCATTTT.

The chain uses TRBV28 and TRBJ1-6; D not resolved. In germline, CDR1 is MDHEN, CDR2 SYDVKM. The V end was cut by 7 bases, the J end by 0 bases, with 10 bases between. This CDR3 has 15 residues. The DNA for the CDR3 is TGTGCCAGCATGAAGTGGAGCTCCTATAATTCACCCCTCCACTTT. Translating gives CASMKWSSYNSPLHF. Complete variable domain (other parts from reference TRBV28 and TRBJ1-6): DVKVTQSSRYLVKRTGEKVFLECVQDMDHENMFWYRQDPGLGLRLIYFSYDVKMKEKGDIPEGYSVSREKKERFSLILESASTNQTSMYLCASMKWSSYNSPLHFGNGTRLTVT.

This clone was counted a single time. J is TRBJ1-2 and V is TRBV7-9, with D maybe TRBD1 (5 bases). Trimming shortened V by 8 bases and J by 4 bases, and 14 bases separated the two germline ends. The germline V gene has CDR1 SEHNR and CDR2 FQNEAQ (reference sequence). The CDR3 runs 13 residues. The CDR3, as DNA: TGTGCCAGCCGAAAGGGGCCAAGCTATGGCTACACCTTC. Its protein is CASRKGPSYGYTF.

This chain joins TRBV6-4 and TRBJ1-1; TRBD1 is a possible D gene (5 bases). CDR3 length: 14 amino acids. Per germline, CDR1 MRHNA and CDR2 SNTAGT. V was cut by 6 bases and J by 4 bases, with 15 bases left in between. The CDR3 loop is CASRSSGRITEAFF. CDR3 in DNA: TGTGCCAGCAGATCTTCAGGGAGGATCACTGAAGCTTTCTTT.

The rearrangement joins TRBV7-2 to TRBJ2-1; possibly TRBD2 for D (7 bases). V dropped 2 bases and J dropped 6 bases, with 20 bases sitting between them. Germline lookup yields CDR1 SGHTA and CDR2 FQGNSA. The CDR3 is 17 amino acids. The CDR3 region is CASSLPTFGGRGNEQFF. The CDR3 DNA sequence: TGTGCCAGCAGCTTACCCACCTTCGGGGGGCGTGGCAATGAGCAGTTCTTC. Variable domain in full (rest from reference TRBV7-2 and TRBJ2-1): GAGVSQSPSNKVTEKGKDVELRCDPISGHTALYWYRQSLGQGLEFLIYFQGNSAPDKSGLPSDRFSAERTGGSVSTLTIQRTQQEDSAVYLCASSLPTFGGRGNEQFFGPGTRLTVL.